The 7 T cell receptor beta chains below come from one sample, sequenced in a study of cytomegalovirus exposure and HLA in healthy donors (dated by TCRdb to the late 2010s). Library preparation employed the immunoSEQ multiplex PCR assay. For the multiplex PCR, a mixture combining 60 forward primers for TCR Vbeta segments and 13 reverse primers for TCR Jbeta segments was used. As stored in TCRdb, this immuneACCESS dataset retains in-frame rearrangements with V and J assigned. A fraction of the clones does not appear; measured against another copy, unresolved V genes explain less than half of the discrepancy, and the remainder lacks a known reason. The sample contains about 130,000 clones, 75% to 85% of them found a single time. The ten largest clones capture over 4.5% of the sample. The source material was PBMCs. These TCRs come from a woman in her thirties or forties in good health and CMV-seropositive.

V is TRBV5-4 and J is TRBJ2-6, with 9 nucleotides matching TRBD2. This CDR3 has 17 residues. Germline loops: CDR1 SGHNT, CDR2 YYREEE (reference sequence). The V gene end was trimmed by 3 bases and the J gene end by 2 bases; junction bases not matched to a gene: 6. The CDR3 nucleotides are TGTGCCAGCAGCTCCCTAAGCGGGGGGACTGGGGCCAACGTCCTGACTTTC. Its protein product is CASSSLSGGTGANVLTF.

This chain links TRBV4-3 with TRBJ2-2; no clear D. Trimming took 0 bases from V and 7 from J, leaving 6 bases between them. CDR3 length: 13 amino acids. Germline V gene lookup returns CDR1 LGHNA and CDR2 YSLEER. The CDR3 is CASSQDRFGELFF. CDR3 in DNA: TGCGCCAGCAGCCAAGATCGTTTCGGGGAGCTGTTTTTT.

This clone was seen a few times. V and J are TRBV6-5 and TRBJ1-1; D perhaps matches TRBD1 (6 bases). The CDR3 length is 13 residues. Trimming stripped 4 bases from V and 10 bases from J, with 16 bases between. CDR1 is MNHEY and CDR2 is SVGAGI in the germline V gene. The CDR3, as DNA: TGTGCCAGCAGTTTAGAAGAGGGACAAGGAGCTTTCTTT. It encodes CASSLEEGQGAFF.

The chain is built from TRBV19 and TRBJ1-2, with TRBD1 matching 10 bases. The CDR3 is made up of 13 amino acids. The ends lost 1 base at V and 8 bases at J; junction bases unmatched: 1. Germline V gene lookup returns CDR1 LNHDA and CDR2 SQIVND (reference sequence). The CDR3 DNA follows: TGTGCCAGTAGTATAGGGACAGGGGGAGGCTACACCTTC. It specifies CASSIGTGGGYTF.

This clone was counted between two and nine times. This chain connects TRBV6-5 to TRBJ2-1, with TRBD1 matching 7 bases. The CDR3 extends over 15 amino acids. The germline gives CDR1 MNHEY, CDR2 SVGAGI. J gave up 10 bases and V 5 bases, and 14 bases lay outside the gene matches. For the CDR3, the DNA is TGTGCCAGCAGTCCTTGGCGACAGGGACAAGGGGAGCAGTTCTTC. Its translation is CASSPWRQGQGEQFF.

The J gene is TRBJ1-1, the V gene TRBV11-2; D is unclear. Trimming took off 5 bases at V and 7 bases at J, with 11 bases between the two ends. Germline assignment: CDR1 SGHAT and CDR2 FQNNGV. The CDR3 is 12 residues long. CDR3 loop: CASSIATREAFF. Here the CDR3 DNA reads TGTGCCAGCAGCATAGCTACCCGTGAAGCTTTCTTT.

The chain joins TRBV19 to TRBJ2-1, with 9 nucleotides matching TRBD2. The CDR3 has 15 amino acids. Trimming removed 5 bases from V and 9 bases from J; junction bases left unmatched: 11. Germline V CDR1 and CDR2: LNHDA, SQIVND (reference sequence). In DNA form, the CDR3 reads TGTGCCAGTAGTCTGGCGGGAGGGTCCGAGGGTGAGCAGTTCTTC. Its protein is CASSLAGGSEGEQFF.